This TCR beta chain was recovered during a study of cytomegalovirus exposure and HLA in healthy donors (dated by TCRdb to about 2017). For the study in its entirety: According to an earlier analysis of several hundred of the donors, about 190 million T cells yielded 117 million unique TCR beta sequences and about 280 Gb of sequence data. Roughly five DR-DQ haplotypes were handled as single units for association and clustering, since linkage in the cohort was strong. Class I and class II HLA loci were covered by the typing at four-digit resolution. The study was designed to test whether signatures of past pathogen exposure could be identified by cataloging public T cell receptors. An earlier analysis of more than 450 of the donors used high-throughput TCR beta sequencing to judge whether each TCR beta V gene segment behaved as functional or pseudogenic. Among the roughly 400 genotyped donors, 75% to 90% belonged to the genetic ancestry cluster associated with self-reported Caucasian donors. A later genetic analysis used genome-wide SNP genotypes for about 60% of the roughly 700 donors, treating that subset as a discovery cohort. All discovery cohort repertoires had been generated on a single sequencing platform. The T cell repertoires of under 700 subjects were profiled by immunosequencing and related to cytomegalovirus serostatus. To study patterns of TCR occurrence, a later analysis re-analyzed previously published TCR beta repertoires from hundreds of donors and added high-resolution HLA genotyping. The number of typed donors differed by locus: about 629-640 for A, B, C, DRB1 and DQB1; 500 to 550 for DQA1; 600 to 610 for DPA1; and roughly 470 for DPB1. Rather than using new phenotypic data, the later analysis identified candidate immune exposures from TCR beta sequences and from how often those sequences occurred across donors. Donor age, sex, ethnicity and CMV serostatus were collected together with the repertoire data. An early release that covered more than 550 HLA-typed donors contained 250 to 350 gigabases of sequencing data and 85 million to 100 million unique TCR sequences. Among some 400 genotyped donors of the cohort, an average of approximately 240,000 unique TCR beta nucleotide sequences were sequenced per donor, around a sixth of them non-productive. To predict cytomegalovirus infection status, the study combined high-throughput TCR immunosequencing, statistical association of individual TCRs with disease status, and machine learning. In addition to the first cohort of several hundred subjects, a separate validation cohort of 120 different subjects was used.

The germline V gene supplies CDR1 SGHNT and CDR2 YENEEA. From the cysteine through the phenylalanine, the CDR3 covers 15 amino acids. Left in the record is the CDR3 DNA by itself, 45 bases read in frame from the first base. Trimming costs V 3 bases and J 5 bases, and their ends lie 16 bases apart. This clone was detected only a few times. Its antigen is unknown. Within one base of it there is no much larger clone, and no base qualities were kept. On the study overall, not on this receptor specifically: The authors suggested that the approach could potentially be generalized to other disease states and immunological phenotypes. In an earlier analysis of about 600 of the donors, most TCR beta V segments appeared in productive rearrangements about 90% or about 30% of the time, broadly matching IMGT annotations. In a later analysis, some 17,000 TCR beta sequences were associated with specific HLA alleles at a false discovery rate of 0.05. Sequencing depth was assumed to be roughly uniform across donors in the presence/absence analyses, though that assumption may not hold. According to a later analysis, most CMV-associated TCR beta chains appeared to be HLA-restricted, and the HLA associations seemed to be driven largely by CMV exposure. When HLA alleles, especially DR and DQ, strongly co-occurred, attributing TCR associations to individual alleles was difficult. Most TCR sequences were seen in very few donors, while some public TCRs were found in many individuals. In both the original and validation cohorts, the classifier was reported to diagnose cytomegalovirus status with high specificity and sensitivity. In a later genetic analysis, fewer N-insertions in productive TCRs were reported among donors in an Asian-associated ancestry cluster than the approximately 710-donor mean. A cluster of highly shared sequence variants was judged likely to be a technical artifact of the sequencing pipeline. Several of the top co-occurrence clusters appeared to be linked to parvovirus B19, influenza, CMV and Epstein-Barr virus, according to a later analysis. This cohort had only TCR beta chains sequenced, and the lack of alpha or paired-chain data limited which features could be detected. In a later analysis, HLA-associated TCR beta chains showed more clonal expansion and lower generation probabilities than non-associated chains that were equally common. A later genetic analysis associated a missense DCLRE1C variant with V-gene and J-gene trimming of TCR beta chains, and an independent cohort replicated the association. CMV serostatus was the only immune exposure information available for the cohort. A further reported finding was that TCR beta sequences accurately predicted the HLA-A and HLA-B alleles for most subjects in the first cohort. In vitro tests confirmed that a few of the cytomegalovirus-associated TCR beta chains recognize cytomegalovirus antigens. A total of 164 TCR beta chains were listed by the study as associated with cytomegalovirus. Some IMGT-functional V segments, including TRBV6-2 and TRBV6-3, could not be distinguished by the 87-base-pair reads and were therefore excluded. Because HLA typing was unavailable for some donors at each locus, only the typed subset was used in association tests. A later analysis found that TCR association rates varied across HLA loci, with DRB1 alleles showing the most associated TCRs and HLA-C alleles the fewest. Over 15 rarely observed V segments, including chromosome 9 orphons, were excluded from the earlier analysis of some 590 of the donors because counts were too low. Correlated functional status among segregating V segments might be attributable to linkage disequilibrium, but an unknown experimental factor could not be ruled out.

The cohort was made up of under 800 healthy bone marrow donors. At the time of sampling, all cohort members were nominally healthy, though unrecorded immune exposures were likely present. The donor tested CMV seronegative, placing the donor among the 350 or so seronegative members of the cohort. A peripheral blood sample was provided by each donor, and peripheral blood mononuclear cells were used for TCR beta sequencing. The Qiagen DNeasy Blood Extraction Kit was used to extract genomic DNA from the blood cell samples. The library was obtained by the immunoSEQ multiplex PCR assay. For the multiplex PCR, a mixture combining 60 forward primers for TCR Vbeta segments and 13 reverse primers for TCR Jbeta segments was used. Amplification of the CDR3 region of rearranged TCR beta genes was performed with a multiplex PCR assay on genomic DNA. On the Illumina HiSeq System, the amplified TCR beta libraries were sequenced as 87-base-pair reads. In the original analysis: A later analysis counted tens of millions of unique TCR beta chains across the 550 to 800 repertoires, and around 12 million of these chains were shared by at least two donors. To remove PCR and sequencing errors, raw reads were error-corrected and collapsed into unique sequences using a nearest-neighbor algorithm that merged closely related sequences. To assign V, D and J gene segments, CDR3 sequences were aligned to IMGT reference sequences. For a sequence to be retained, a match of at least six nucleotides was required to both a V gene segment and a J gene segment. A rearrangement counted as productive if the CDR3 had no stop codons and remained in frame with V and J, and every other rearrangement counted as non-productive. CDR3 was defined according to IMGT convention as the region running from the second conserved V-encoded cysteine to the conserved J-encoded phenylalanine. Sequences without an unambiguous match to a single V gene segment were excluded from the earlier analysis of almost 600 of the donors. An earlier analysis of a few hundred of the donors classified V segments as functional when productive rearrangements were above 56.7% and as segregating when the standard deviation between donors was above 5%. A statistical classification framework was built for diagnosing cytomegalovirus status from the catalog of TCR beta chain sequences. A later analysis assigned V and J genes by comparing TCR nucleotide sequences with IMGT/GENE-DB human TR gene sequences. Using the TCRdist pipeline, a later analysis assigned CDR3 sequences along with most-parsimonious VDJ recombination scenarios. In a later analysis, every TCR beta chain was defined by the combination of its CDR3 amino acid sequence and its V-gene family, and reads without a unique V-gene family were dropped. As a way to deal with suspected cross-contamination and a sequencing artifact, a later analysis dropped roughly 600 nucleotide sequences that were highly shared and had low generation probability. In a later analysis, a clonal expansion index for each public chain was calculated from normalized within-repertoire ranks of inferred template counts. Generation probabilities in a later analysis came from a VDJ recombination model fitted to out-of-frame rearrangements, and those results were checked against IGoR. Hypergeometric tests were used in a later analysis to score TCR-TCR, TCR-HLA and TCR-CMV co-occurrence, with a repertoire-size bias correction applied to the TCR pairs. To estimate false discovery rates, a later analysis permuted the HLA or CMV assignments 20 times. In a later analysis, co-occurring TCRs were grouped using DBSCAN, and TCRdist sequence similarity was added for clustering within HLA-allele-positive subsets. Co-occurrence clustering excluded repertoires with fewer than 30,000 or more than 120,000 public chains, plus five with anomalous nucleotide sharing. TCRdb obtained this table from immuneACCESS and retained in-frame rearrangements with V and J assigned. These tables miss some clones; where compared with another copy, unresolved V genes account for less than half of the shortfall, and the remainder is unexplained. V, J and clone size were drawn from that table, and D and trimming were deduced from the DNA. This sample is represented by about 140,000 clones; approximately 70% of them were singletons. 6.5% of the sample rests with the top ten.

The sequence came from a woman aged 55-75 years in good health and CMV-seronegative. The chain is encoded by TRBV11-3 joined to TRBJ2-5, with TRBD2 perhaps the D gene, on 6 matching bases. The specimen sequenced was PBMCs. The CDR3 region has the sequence CASSLGTGVRETQYF. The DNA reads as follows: TGTGCCAGCAGCTTGGGGACGGGAGTACGGGAGACCCAGTACTTC.